These 9 T cell receptor beta chains were sequenced from one sample in a study of T cell responses to AZD1222 COVID-19 vaccine. Some clones are missing from TCRdb's copy, which holds only in-frame ones; the method was immunoSEQ multiplex PCR. The sample has some 92,000 clones, over 75% seen once. The source material was peripheral blood, sampled on day 0 of AZD1222 vaccination. These receptor sequences come from an adult in good health.

This chain connects TRBV4-1 to TRBJ2-1, with 11 bases aligning to TRBD2. This CDR3 contains 14 residues. Germline lookup yields CDR1 MGHRA and CDR2 YSYEKL. Germline trimming cut 0 bases from V and 13 bases from J; bases unmatched to any gene: 5. CDR3 sequence: CASSQDRTSGRQFF. In DNA, the CDR3 is TGCGCCAGCAGCCAAGATCGCACTAGCGGGAGACAGTTCTTC.

The rearrangement links TRBV7-9 to TRBJ1-5; 7 nucleotides line up with TRBD1. CDR3 length equals 15 residues. V lost 5 bases to trimming and J lost 1 base; unmatched junction nucleotides: 5. CDR1 and CDR2 from the germline V gene are SEHNR and FQNEAQ (reference sequence). The CDR3 DNA sequence: TGTGCCAGCAGCGAAGGGACAGCAAGCAATCAGCCCCAGCATTTT. Encoded protein: CASSEGTASNQPQHF.

The chain employs TRBV6-5 and TRBJ2-3; no reliable D call. The germline CDR1 and CDR2 sequences are MNHEY and SVGAGI. V was shortened by 3 bases and J by 0 bases, with 13 bases between the two germline ends. The CDR3 extends over 16 amino acids. CDR3 bases: TGTGCCAGCAGTTATTCGTGGCGGATTAGCACAGATACGCAGTATTTT. Encoded protein: CASSYSWRISTDTQYF.

In this sample, this clone turned up once. The rearrangement links TRBV4-2 to TRBJ2-7, with 8 bases fitting TRBD1. Germline loops: CDR1 LGHNA, CDR2 YNFKEQ. This CDR3 is built from 15 residues. With V trimmed by 2 bases and J by 6 bases, 9 bases remained unmatched. CDR3 region: CASSQSTGDIGEQYF. CDR3 sequence (DNA): TGTGCCAGCAGCCAATCGACAGGGGATATAGGCGAGCAGTACTTC.

The chain recombines TRBV2 with TRBJ2-1; D is undetermined. The CDR3 loop spans 14 amino acids. V gave up 5 bases and J gave up 0 bases, with 8 bases separating them. Germline V gene lookup returns CDR1 SNHLY and CDR2 FYNNEI. This CDR3 reads CASSPPVSYNEQFF. As DNA, the CDR3 is TGTGCCAGCAGTCCACCAGTCTCCTACAATGAGCAGTTCTTC. The entire variable domain, with the rest obtained from reference TRBV2 and TRBJ2-1, is as follows: EPEVTQTPSHQVTQMGQEVILRCVPISNHLYFYWYRQILGQKVEFLVSFYNNEISEKSEIFDDQFSVERPDGSNFTLKIRSTKLEDSAMYFCASSPPVSYNEQFFGPGTRLTVL.

The chain recombines TRBV2 with TRBJ1-2; D is unresolved. There are 12 residues in the CDR3. Trimming stripped 1 base from V and 4 bases from J, with 4 bases between. CDR1 SNHLY and CDR2 FYNNEI come from the germline V gene. The CDR3 coding sequence is TGTGCCAGCAGTGAAGGGCCCTATGGCTACACCTTC. Translating gives CASSEGPYGYTF.

The chain uses TRBV28 and TRBJ1-1; possibly TRBD1 for D (5 bases). Trimming shortened V by 5 bases and J by 1 base, and 17 bases separated the two germline ends. The CDR3 contains 16 residues. The V gene's germline CDR1 is MDHEN and CDR2 SYDVKM. For the CDR3, the DNA is TGTGCCAGCAGTGAAGACGGGACGTCTGCGAACACTGAAGCTTTCTTT. Protein product: CASSEDGTSANTEAFF.

V is TRBV5-1 and J is TRBJ2-5; 9 bases line up with TRBD2. Germline lookup yields CDR1 SGHRS and CDR2 YFSETQ. J lost 5 bases, V lost 4 bases, and 12 bases had no gene match. This CDR3 has 16 residues. In DNA form, the CDR3 reads TGCGCCAGCAGCCCGGATGGGCTAGCGGGAATCGAGACCCAGTACTTC. It yields the protein CASSPDGLAGIETQYF.

The rearrangement joins TRBV7-3 to TRBJ2-3; 7 nucleotides line up with TRBD2. The CDR3 covers 16 residues. Trimming removed 2 bases from V and 6 bases from J; junction bases left unmatched: 11. Per germline, CDR1 SGHTA and CDR2 FQGTGA. For the CDR3, the DNA is TGTGCCAGCAGCTTAGGACTAGTAGCGTCCTCGGATACGCAGTATTTT. Residues: CASSLGLVASSDTQYF.